The rows below give T cell receptor beta chains drawn from one sample of a study of Ad26.COV2.S vaccination and SARS-CoV-2 variants. Data came from immunoSEQ multiplex PCR; TCRdb stores just in-frame clones and leaves some out. The sample holds about 680,000 clones, more than 80% seen once. The material sequenced was peripheral blood, taken in a trial of Ad26.COV2.S vaccine versus placebo. Every receptor here comes from a person aged 18-65 years who received the Ad26.COV2.S COVID-19 vaccine or a placebo. The CDR3 runs from the conserved cysteine through the conserved F or W. Each record gives: V gene, clone size, D gene, J gene, CDR3 protein, CDR3 DNA. The D gene is left open where the match is weak. Clone size appears in some rows only: once, few, many, or a class for an expanded clone.

V gene: TRBV7-7
clone size: .
D gene: .
J gene: TRBJ2-1
CDR3 protein: CASSLATGTPYNEQFF
CDR3 DNA: TGTGCCAGCAGCTTAGCGACAGGGACTCCCTACAATGAGCAGTTCTTC

V gene: TRBV6-5
clone size: .
D gene: .
J gene: TRBJ2-2
CDR3 protein: CASSLSLYGELFF
CDR3 DNA: TGTGCCAGCAGTCTGTCCCTGTACGGGGAGCTGTTTTTT

V gene: TRBV15
clone size: once
D gene: .
J gene: TRBJ2-3
CDR3 protein: CATSSPDGGQGTDTQYF
CDR3 DNA: TGTGCCACCAGCAGCCCAGATGGGGGGCAGGGCACAGATACGCAGTATTTT

V gene: TRBV4-2
clone size: .
D gene: .
J gene: TRBJ2-3
CDR3 protein: CASSQDRGTDTQYF
CDR3 DNA: TGTGCCAGCAGCCAAGATCGGGGCACAGATACGCAGTATTTT

V gene: TRBV18
clone size: .
D gene: .
J gene: TRBJ1-5
CDR3 protein: CASSPGRDQPQHF
CDR3 DNA: TGTGCCAGCTCCCCCGGGAGGGATCAGCCCCAGCATTTT

V gene: TRBV15
clone size: .
D gene: .
J gene: TRBJ2-4
CDR3 protein: CATSRDSGIQYF
CDR3 DNA: TGTGCCACCAGCAGAGACTCCGGCATTCAGTACTTC

V gene: TRBV6-5
clone size: .
D gene: .
J gene: TRBJ1-1
CDR3 protein: CASSYSTGILNTEAFF
CDR3 DNA: TGTGCCAGCAGTTACTCGACTGGGATACTTAACACTGAAGCTTTCTTT

V gene: TRBV3-1/TRBV3-2
clone size: .
D gene: TRBD2
J gene: TRBJ2-2
CDR3 protein: CASSRSGGSGELFF
CDR3 DNA: TGTGCCAGCAGCCGAAGCGGGGGGTCCGGGGAGCTGTTTTTT

V gene: TRBV5-6
clone size: once
D gene: TRBD1
J gene: TRBJ1-6
CDR3 protein: CASSWDRGNSPLHF
CDR3 DNA: TGTGCCAGCAGCTGGGACAGGGGAAATTCACCCCTCCACTTT

V gene: TRBV29-1
clone size: .
D gene: .
J gene: TRBJ2-2
CDR3 protein: CSPFSGELFF
CDR3 DNA: TGCAGCCCTTTTAGCGGGGAGCTGTTTTTT

V gene: TRBV3-1/TRBV3-2
clone size: .
D gene: .
J gene: TRBJ1-2
CDR3 protein: CASSYRVGGYTF
CDR3 DNA: TGTGCCAGCAGCTACAGAGTAGGCGGCTACACCTTC

V gene: TRBV6-6
clone size: .
D gene: .
J gene: TRBJ1-3
CDR3 protein: CASSYSESDTIYF
CDR3 DNA: TGTGCCAGCAGTTACTCGGAATCTGACACCATATATTTT

V gene: TRBV11-2
clone size: .
D gene: .
J gene: TRBJ2-3
CDR3 protein: CASSLFPRSDTQYF
CDR3 DNA: TGTGCCAGCAGCTTATTTCCTAGGTCAGATACGCAGTATTTT

V gene: TRBV5-1
clone size: once
D gene: .
J gene: TRBJ2-7
CDR3 protein: CASSWGQDEQYF
CDR3 DNA: TGCGCCAGCAGCTGGGGACAAGACGAGCAGTACTTC

V gene: TRBV2
clone size: few
D gene: TRBD1
J gene: TRBJ1-5
CDR3 protein: CASSYGTGGSQPQHF
CDR3 DNA: TGTGCCAGCAGTTACGGGACAGGGGGCAGTCAGCCCCAGCATTTT

V gene: TRBV11-2
clone size: .
D gene: TRBD1
J gene: TRBJ1-1
CDR3 protein: CASSLEGGRSTEAFF
CDR3 DNA: TGTGCCAGCAGCTTAGAAGGGGGCAGGAGCACTGAAGCTTTCTTT

V gene: TRBV21-1
clone size: once
D gene: .
J gene: TRBJ1-6
CDR3 protein: CASSIRVHNSPLHF
CDR3 DNA: TGTGCCAGCAGCATCAGGGTCCATAATTCACCCCTCCACTTT

V gene: TRBV30
clone size: .
D gene: .
J gene: TRBJ1-5
CDR3 protein: CAWSLDRDGSNQPQHF
CDR3 DNA: TGTGCCTGGAGTTTAGACCGGGACGGTAGCAATCAGCCCCAGCATTTT

V gene: TRBV7-8
clone size: few
D gene: .
J gene: TRBJ2-7
CDR3 protein: CASSGTDFYEQYF
CDR3 DNA: TGTGCCAGCTCGGGGACGGATTTCTACGAGCAGTACTTC

V gene: TRBV9
clone size: .
D gene: TRBD2
J gene: TRBJ2-1
CDR3 protein: CASSVAGLAGYNEQFF
CDR3 DNA: TGTGCCAGCAGCGTAGCTGGACTAGCGGGGTACAATGAGCAGTTCTTC

V gene: TRBV1
clone size: once
D gene: .
J gene: TRBJ2-5
CDR3 protein: CTSSHPGQKETQYF
CDR3 DNA: TGCACCAGCAGCCACCCCGGACAGAAGGAGACCCAGTACTTC

V gene: TRBV12-5
clone size: .
D gene: TRBD1
J gene: TRBJ2-5
CDR3 protein: CASGLTRQGAQETQYF
CDR3 DNA: TGTGCTAGTGGTTTGACACGACAGGGGGCTCAAGAGACCCAGTACTTC

V gene: TRBV2
clone size: .
D gene: TRBD1
J gene: TRBJ1-1
CDR3 protein: CASITGANTEAFF
CDR3 DNA: TGTGCCAGCATCACAGGGGCGAACACTGAAGCTTTCTTT